These T cell receptor beta chains were read from a single sample in a study of memory CD4+ T cells and cytomegalovirus serostatus. Profiled with immunoSEQ multiplex PCR; TCRdb holds only in-frame clones, not every one. The table has 35,000 to 45,000 clones, 79% seen once; the top ten hold 1% to 1.3%. The specimen sequenced was memory CD4+ T cells from blood. These receptors all come from an adult in good health and CMV-seronegative. Both conserved end residues are part of each CDR3. Each record gives: J gene, clone size, V gene, D gene, CDR3 protein, CDR3 DNA. D genes are given only for firm matches. Expanded clones get a size class; other rows say once, few or many, or leave the size out.

TRBJ1-5 | few | TRBV5-1 | . | CASSLGRISNQPQHF | TGCGCCAGCAGCTTGGGGCGGATTAGCAATCAGCCCCAGCATTTT
TRBJ2-3 | . | TRBV6-5 | TRBD2 | CASSYGGSGSGDTQYF | TGTGCCAGCAGTTACGGAGGTAGCGGGTCCGGAGATACGCAGTATTTT
TRBJ1-6 | . | TRBV5-1 | . | CASSQDRNSPLHF | TGCGCCAGCAGCCAAGACAGGAATTCACCCCTCCACTTT
TRBJ1-5 | . | TRBV2 | . | CASSEGSSNQPQHF | TGTGCCAGCAGTGAGGGGTCGAGCAATCAGCCCCAGCATTTT
TRBJ1-1 | . | TRBV5-1 | . | CASSRMGNTEAFF | TGCGCCAGCAGCCGGATGGGGAACACTGAAGCTTTCTTT
TRBJ1-5 | . | TRBV7-6 | . | CASSSPVDGNQPQHF | TGTGCCAGCAGCTCCCCGGTGGATGGAAATCAGCCCCAGCATTTT
TRBJ2-7 | . | TRBV2 | . | CASSGELYYEQYF | TGTGCCAGCAGTGGCGAGCTCTACTACGAGCAGTACTTC
TRBJ2-7 | . | TRBV6-5 | TRBD2 | CASSTGTSSYEQYF | TGTGCCAGCAGCACCGGGACTAGCTCCTACGAGCAGTACTTC
TRBJ2-3 | . | TRBV19 | TRBD2 | CASSKGSSGGGDTQYF | TGTGCCAGTAGTAAGGGGTCTAGCGGGGGAGGAGATACGCAGTATTTT
TRBJ2-5 | . | TRBV7-9 | . | CASSPKNEETQYF | TGTGCCAGCAGCCCCAAGAACGAAGAGACCCAGTACTTC
TRBJ2-2 | . | TRBV28 | . | CASAPAGTLNTGELFF | TGTGCCAGCGCCCCTGCCGGGACACTGAACACCGGGGAGCTGTTTTTT
TRBJ1-2 | . | TRBV5-1 | . | CASSLGLAMDYGYTF | TGCGCCAGCAGCTTAGGCCTTGCCATGGACTATGGCTACACCTTC
TRBJ1-1 | . | TRBV5-6 | TRBD1 | CASSGDRGTTEAFF | TGTGCCAGCAGCGGGGACAGGGGAACGACTGAAGCTTTCTTT
TRBJ2-2 | . | TRBV5-1 | TRBD1 | CASTKTGGGTGELFF | TGCGCCAGCACCAAGACAGGGGGAGGTACCGGGGAGCTGTTTTTT
TRBJ1-3 | . | TRBV5-1 | TRBD1 | CASSYRGLGNTIYF | TGCGCCAGCAGCTATAGGGGGCTTGGAAACACCATATATTTT
TRBJ2-2 | once | TRBV19 | . | CASSGLSSGELFF | TGTGCCAGTAGCGGACTGAGCTCCGGGGAGCTGTTTTTT
TRBJ1-2 | once | TRBV2 | TRBD1 | CASNRETGLLGYTF | TGTGCCAGCAACCGCGAGACAGGGTTACTTGGCTACACCTTC
TRBJ1-4 | . | TRBV7-8 | . | CASSLVGGGEKLFF | TGTGCCAGCAGCTTAGTGGGTGGGGGTGAAAAACTGTTTTTT
TRBJ1-2 | . | TRBV5-4 | . | CASSFSGTYGYTF | TGTGCCAGCAGCTTTTCGGGCACCTATGGCTACACCTTC
TRBJ2-2 | . | TRBV5-4 | . | CASSFDRTNTGELFF | TGTGCCAGCAGCTTTGACAGGACGAACACCGGGGAGCTGTTTTTT